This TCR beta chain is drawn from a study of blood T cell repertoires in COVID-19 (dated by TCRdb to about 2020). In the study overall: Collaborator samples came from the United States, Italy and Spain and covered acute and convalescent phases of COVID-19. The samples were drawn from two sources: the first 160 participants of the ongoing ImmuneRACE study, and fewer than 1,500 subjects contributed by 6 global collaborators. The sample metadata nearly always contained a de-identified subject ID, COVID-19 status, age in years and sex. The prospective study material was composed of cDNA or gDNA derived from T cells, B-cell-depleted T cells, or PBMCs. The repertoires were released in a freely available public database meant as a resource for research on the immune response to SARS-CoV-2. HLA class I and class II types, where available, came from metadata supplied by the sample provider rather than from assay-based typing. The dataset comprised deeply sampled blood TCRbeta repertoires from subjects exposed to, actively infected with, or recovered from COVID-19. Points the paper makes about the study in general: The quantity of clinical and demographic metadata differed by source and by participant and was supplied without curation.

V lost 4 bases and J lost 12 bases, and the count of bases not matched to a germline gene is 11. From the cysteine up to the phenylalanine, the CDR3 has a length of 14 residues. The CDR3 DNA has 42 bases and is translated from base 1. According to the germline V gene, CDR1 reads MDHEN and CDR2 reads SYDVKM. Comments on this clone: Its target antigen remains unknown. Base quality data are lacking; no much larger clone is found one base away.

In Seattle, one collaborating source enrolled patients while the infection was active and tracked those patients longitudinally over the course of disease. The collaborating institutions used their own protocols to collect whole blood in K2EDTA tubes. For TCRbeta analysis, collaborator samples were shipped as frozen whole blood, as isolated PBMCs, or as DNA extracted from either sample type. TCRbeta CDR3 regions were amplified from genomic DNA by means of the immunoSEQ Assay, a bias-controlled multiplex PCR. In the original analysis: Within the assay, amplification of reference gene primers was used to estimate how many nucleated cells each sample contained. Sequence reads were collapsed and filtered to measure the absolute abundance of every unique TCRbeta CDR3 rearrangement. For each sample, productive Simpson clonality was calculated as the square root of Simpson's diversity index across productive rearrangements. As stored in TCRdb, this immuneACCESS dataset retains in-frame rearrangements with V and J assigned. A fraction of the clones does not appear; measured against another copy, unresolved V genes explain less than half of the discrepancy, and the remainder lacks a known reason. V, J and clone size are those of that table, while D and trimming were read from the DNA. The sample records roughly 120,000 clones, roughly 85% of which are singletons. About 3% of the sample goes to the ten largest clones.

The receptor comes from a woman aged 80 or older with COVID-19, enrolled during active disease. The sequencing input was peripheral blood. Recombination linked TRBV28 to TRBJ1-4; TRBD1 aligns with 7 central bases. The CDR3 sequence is CASSSTRGGRELFF. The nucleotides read TGTGCCAGCAGTTCGACCCGAGGGGGCAGGGAACTGTTTTTT.